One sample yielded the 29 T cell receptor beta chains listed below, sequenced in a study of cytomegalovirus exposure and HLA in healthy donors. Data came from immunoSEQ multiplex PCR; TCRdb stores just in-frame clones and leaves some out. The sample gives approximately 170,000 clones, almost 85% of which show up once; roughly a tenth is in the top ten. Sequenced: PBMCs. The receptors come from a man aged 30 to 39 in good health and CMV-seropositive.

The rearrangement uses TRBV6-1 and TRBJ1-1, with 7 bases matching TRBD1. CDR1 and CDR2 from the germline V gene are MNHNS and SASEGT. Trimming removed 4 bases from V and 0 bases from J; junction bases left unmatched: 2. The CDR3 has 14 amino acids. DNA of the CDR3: TGTGCCAGCAGTGCGGGACAGCTGAACACTGAAGCTTTCTTT. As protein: CASSAGQLNTEAFF.

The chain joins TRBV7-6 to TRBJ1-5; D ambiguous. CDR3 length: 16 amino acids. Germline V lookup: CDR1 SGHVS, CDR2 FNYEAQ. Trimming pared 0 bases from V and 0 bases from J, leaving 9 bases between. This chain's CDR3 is CASSLARRYSNQPQHF. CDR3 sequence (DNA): TGTGCCAGCAGCTTAGCGAGGCGTTATAGCAATCAGCCCCAGCATTTT.

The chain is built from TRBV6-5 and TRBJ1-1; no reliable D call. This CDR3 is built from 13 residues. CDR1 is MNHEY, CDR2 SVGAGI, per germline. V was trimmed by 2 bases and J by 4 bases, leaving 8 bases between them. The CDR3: CASSYERSTEAFF. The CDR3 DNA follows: TGTGCCAGCAGTTACGAGAGAAGCACTGAAGCTTTCTTT.

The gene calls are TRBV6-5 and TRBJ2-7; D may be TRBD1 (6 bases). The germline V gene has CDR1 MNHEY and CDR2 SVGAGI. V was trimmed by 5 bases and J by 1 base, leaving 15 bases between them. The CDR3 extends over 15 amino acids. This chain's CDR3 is CASSTYRDTSYEQYF. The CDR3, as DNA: TGTGCCAGCAGTACGTACCGGGACACTTCCTACGAGCAGTACTTC.

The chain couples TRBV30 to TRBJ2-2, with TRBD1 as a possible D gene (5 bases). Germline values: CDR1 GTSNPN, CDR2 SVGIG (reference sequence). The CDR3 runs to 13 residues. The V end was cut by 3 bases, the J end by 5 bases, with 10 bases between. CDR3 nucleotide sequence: TGTGCCTGGAGCAGGGCCGGGACCGGGGAGCTGTTTTTT. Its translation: CAWSRAGTGELFF.

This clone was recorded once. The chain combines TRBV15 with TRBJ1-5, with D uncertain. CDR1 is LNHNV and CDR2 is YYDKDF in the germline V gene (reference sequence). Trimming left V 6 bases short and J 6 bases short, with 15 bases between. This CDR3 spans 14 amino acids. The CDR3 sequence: CATSISGRAQPQHF. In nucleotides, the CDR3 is TGTGCCACCAGTATATCCGGGAGGGCTCAGCCCCAGCATTTT.

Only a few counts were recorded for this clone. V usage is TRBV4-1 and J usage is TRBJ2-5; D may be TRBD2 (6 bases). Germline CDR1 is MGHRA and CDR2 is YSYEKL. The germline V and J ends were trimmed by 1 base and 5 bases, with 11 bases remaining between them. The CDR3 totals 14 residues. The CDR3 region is CASSQAPGRETQYF. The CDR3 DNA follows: TGCGCCAGCAGCCAAGCTCCAGGGAGGGAGACCCAGTACTTC.

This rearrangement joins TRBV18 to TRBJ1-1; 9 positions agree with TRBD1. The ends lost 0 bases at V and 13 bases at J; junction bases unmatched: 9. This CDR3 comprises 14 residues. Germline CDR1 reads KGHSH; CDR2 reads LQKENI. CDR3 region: CASSPPGQGLESFF. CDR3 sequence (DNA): TGTGCCAGCTCACCACCGGGACAGGGTTTGGAGAGTTTCTTT.

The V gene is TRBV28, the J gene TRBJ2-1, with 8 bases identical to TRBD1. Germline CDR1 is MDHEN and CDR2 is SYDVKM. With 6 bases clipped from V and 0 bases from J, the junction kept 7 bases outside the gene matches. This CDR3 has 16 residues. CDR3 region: CASRGQGPSSYNEQFF. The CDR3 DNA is TGTGCCAGCAGAGGACAGGGTCCAAGCTCCTACAATGAGCAGTTCTTC.

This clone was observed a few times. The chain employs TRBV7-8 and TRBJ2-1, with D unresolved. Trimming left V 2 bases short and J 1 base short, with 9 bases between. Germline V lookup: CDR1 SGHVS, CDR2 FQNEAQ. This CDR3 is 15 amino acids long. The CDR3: CASSLTVPSYNEQFF. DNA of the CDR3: TGTGCCAGCAGCTTAACGGTTCCATCCTACAATGAGCAGTTCTTC.

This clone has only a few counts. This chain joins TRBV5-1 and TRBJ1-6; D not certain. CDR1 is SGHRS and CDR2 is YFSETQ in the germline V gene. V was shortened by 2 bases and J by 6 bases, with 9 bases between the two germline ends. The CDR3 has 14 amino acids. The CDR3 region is CASSLDTINSPLHF. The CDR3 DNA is TGCGCCAGCAGCTTAGACACAATTAATTCACCCCTCCACTTT.

The CDR3 sequence: CAIRGDTENTEAFF. CDR3 nucleotides: TGTGCCATCAGGGGGGACACGGAGAACACTGAAGCTTTCTTT. The chain employs TRBV10-3 and TRBJ1-1, with D possibly matching TRBD1 (6 bases). V was clipped by 6 bases and J by 1 base, with 12 bases between them. The CDR3 runs 14 residues. Germline V gene lookup returns CDR1 ENHRY and CDR2 SYGVKD.

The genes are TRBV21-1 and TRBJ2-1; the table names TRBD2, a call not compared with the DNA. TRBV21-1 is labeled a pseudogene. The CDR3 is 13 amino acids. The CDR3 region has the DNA TGTGCCAGCAGCGCGGGAGATTACAATGAGCAGTTCTTC. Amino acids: CASSAGDYNEQFF.

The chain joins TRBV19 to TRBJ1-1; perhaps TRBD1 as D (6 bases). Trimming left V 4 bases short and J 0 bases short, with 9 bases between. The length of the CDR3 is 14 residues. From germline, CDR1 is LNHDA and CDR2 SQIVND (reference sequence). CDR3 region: CASSTTGLNTEAFF. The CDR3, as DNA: TGTGCCAGTAGTACGACAGGTTTGAACACTGAAGCTTTCTTT.

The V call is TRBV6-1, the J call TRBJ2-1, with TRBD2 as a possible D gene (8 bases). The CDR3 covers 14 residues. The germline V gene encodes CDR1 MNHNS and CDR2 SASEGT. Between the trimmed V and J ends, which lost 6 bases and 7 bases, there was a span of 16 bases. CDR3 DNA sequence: TGTGCCAGCAGCCCCGGGGGGGGACAGAATGAGCAGTTCTTC. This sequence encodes CASSPGGGQNEQFF.

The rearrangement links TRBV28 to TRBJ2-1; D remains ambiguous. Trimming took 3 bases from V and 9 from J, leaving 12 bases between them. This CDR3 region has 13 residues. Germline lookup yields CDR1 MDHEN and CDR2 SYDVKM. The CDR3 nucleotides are TGTGCCAGCAGTTTGGTCCTCTTCGGTGAGCAGTTCTTC. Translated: CASSLVLFGEQFF.

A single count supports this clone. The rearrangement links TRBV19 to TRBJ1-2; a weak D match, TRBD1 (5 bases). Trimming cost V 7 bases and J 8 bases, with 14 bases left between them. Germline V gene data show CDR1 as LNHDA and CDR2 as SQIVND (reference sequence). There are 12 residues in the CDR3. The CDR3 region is CASTLGGVGYTF. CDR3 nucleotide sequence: TGTGCCAGTACCTTGGGGGGGGTCGGCTACACCTTC.

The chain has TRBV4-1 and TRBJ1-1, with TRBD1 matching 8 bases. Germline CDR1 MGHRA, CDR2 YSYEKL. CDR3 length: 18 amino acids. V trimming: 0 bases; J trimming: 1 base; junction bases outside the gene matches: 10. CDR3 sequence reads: CASSQDQGQVHGNTEAFF. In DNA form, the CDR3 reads TGCGCCAGCAGCCAAGATCAGGGACAGGTCCATGGGAACACTGAAGCTTTCTTT.

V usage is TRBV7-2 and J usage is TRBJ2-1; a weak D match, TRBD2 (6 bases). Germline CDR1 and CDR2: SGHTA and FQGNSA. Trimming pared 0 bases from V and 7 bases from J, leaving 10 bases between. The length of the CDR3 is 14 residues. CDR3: CASSLALAKNEQFF. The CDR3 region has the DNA TGTGCCAGCAGCTTAGCACTAGCAAAGAATGAGCAGTTCTTC.

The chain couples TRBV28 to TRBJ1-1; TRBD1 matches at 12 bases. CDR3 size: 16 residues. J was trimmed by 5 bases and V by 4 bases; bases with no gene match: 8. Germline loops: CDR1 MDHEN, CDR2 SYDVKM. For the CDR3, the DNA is TGTGCCAGCAGTTCTTCCGGGACAGGGGGCCGAACTGAAGCTTTCTTT. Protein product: CASSSSGTGGRTEAFF.

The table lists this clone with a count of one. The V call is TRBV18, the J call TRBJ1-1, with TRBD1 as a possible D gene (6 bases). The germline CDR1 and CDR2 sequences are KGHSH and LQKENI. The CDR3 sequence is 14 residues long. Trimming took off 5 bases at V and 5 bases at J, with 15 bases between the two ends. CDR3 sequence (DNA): TGTGCCAGCTCAGCAGAGGCAGGGGAGACTGAAGCTTTCTTT. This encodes CASSAEAGETEAFF.

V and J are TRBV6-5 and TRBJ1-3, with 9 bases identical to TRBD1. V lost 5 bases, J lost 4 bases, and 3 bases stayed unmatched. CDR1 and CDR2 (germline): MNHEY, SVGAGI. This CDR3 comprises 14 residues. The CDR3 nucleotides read TGTGCCAGCAGTGCGGGACAGGGAGGAAACACCATATATTTT. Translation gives CASSAGQGGNTIYF.

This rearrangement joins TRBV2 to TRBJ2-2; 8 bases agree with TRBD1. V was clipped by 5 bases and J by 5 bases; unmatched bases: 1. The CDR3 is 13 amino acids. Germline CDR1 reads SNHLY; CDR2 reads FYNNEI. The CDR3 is CASSQGATGELFF. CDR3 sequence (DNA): TGTGCCAGCAGTCAGGGGGCAACCGGGGAGCTGTTTTTT.

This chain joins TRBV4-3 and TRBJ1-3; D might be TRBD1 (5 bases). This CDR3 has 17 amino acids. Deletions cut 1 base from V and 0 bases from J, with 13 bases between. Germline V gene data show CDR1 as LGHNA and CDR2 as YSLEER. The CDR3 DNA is TGCGCCAGCAGCCAAGCGGAGTCGACAGACTCTGGAAACACCATATATTTT. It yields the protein CASSQAESTDSGNTIYF.

The CDR3 coding sequence is TGTGCCAGCAGCTTAGAGTTTAGCGGGGGGGCAGATACGCAGTATTTT. Encoded protein: CASSLEFSGGADTQYF. The chain has TRBV13 and TRBJ2-3; TRBD2 matches 11 bases. This CDR3 has 16 residues. The V segment lost 1 base and the J segment 4 bases; nucleotides outside the gene matches: 4. CDR1 and CDR2 (germline): PRHDT, FYEKMQ (reference sequence).

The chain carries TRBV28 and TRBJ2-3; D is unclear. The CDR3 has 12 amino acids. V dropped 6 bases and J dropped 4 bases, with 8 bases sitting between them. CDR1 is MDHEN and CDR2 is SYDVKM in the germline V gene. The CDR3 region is CASRVSADTQYF. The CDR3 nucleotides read TGTGCCAGCAGGGTGAGCGCAGATACGCAGTATTTT.

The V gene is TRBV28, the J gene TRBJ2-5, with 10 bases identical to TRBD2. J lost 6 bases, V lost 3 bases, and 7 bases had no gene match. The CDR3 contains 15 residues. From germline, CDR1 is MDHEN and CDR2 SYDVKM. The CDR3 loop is CASSFQAGGRQTQYF. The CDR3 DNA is TGTGCCAGCAGTTTTCAAGCGGGAGGGCGACAGACCCAGTACTTC. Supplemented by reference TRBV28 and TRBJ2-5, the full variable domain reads DVKVTQSSRYLVKRTGEKVFLECVQDMDHENMFWYRQDPGLGLRLIYFSYDVKMKEKGDIPEGYSVSREKKERFSLILESASTNQTSMYLCASSFQAGGRQTQYFGPGTRLLVL.

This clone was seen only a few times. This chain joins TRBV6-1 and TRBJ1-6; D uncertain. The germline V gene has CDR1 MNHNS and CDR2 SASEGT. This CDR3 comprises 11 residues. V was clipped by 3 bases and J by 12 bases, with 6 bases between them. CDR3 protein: CASSEAEPLHF. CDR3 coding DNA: TGTGCCAGCAGTGAGGCGGAACCCCTCCACTTT.

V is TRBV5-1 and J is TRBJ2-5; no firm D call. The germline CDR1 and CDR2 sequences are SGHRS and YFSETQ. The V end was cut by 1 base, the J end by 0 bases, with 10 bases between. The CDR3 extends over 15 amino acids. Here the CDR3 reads CASSLSAGHQETQYF. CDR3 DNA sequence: TGCGCCAGCAGCTTGAGTGCAGGCCACCAAGAGACCCAGTACTTC. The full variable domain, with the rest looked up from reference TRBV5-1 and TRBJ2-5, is KAGVTQTPRYLIKTRGQQVTLSCSPISGHRSVSWYQQTPGQGLQFLFEYFSETQRNKGNFPGRFSGRQFSNSRSEMNVSTLELGDSALYLCASSLSAGHQETQYFGPGTRLLVL.